The entry below gives a single T cell receptor beta chain sequence along with its context. Use of 60 Vbeta and 13 Jbeta primers characterized the PCR. Sequencing used immunoSEQ multiplex PCR; TCRdb keeps in-frame clones, though not all of them. The table includes about 120,000 clones, over 70% detected once. The data derive from a study of cytomegalovirus exposure and HLA in healthy donors. Trimming took 0 bases from V and 0 from J, leaving 9 bases between them. The CDR3 is 15 residues long. Germline lookup yields CDR1 SGHRS and CDR2 YFSETQ. The sample comprised PBMCs. The clonotype was recovered from a female donor in good health and CMV-seropositive. J is TRBJ1-1 and V is TRBV5-1; D is ambiguous. CDR3 nucleotide sequence: TGCGCCAGCAGCTTGGGGCCAGACATGAACACTGAAGCTTTCTTT. It yields the protein CASSLGPDMNTEAFF. The whole variable domain, filled in from reference TRBV5-1 and TRBJ1-1, reads KAGVTQTPRYLIKTRGQQVTLSCSPISGHRSVSWYQQTPGQGLQFLFEYFSETQRNKGNFPGRFSGRQFSNSRSEMNVSTLELGDSALYLCASSLGPDMNTEAFFGQGTRLTVV.